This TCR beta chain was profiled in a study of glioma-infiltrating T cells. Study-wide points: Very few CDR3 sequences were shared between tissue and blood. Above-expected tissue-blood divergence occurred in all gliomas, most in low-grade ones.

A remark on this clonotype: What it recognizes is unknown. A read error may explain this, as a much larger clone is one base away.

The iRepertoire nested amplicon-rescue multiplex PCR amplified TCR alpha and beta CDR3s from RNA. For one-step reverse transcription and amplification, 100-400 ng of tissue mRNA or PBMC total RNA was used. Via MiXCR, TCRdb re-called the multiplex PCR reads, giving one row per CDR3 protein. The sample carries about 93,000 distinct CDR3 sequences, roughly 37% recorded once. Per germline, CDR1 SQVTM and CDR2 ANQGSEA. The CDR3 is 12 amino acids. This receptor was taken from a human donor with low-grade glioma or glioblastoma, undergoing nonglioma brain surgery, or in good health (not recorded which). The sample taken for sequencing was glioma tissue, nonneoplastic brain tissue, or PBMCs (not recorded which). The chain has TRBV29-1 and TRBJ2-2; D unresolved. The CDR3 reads CNASSNTGELFF. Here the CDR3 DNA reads TGCAACGCTTCTTCGAACACCGGGGAGCTGTTTTTT.